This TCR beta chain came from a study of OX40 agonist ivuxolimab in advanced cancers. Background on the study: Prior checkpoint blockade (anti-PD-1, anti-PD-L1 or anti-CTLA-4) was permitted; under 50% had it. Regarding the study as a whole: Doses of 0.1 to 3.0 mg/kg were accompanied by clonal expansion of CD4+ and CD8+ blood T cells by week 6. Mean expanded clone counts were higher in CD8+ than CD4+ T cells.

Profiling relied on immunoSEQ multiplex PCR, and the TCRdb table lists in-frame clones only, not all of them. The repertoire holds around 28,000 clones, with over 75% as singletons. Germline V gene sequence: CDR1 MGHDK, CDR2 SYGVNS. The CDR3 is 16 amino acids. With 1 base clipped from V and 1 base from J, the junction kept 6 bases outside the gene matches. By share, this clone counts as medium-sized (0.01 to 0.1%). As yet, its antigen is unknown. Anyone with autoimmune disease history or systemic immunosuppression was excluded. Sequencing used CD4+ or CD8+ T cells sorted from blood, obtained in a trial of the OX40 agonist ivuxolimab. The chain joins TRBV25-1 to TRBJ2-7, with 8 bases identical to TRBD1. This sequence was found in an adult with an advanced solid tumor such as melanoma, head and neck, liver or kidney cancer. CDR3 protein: CASSESGTGVSYEQYF. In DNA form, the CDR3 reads TGTGCCAGCAGTGAATCCGGGACAGGAGTGTCCTACGAGCAGTACTTC.